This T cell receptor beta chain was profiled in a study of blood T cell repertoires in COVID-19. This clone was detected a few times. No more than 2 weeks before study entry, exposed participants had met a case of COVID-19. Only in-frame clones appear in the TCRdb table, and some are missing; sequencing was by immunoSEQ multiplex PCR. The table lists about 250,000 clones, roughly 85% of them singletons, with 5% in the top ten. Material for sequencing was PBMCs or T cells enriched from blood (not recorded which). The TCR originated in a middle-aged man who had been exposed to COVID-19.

The CDR3, as DNA: TGTGCCAGCAGCCAAGGGACAGGAATCGGGGAGCTGTTTTTT. Translation: CASSQGTGIGELFF. The chain uses TRBV3-1 (or the pseudogene TRBV3-2) and TRBJ2-2; 7 bases match TRBD1. V was pared by 1 base and J by 7 bases, with 3 bases of the junction left unmatched. Germline V gives CDR1 LGHDT, CDR2 YNNKEL (reference sequence). The CDR3 length is 14 residues.